The 2 T cell receptor beta chains below all came from one sample that was sequenced in a study of CD8 T cells in Susac syndrome. RNA in amounts of about 0.5 to 1 ug was reverse transcribed with random hexamers. One entry per CDR3 protein results from TCRdb running MiXCR on the immunoSEQ multiplex PCR reads. This sample has about 120,000 distinct CDR3 sequences; just under 95% occur once, and the top ten carry 0.093%. The sample taken for sequencing was CD4+ T cells from PBMCs. Receptor source: a human donor with multiple sclerosis.

The DNA of the CDR3 is TGTGCCAGCAGCTCGGACGGCTCCACTGAAGCTTTCTTT. Its translation: CASSSDGSTEAFF. This rearrangement joins TRBV7-3 to TRBJ1-1, with no clear D. This CDR3 contains 13 residues. The V end was cut by 4 bases, the J end by 4 bases, with 10 bases between. Germline CDR1 is SGHTA and CDR2 is FQGTGA. Full variable domain (missing parts from reference TRBV7-3 and TRBJ1-1): GAGVSQTPSNKVTEKGKYVELRCDPISGHTALYWYRQSLGQGPEFLIYFQGTGAADDSGLPNDRFFAVRPEGSVSTLKIQRTERGDSAVYLCASSSDGSTEAFFGQGTRLTVV.

CDR3 in amino acids: CASRAGPSNTEAFF. The CDR3 nucleotides read TGCGCCAGCAGGGCGGGACCTTCGAACACTGAAGCTTTCTTT. The chain links TRBV5-1 to TRBJ1-1, with D perhaps matching TRBD1 (5 bases). CDR3 length: 14 amino acids. Trimming removed 5 bases from V and 1 base from J, with 12 bases in between. Germline V gene lookup returns CDR1 SGHRS and CDR2 YFSETQ.